This TCR beta chain was sequenced during a study of T cells in Graves' hyperthyroidism and ophthalmopathy. Overall study findings and caveats: Separation of ophthalmopathy from stable hyperthyroidism was achieved by a 13 V-J model. Expanded thyroid clonotypes (above 0.001) were mostly also found in blood.

To note about this clonotype: Its antigen is not known.

Amplification of TCR beta CDR3 regions used RNA as the template. Carried out on the TCR CDR3, a first-round RT-PCR used the HTBI primer set. TCRdb reanalysed the multiplex PCR reads using MiXCR and keeps one entry per CDR3 protein. Counted here are 200,000 to 250,000 distinct CDR3 sequences, 17% occurring once; the ten biggest clones make up around 50%. V gave up 3 bases and J gave up 4 bases, with 11 bases separating them. This CDR3 is built from 14 residues. CDR1 is LGHNA, CDR2 YNFKEQ, per germline. Material for sequencing was blood. This sequence originates from a man in his fifties with Graves' hyperthyroidism. The genes are TRBV4-2 and TRBJ2-3, with D possibly TRBD1 on 6 matching bases. CDR3 loop: CASSHGRGADTQYF. CDR3 in DNA: TGTGCCAGCAGCCACGGCAGGGGCGCAGATACGCAGTATTTT.